This T cell receptor (beta chain) comes out of a study of T cells in localized non-small cell lung cancer. Study results and limitations: Adjacent lung exhibited a median of about 50 among the 100 most abundant tumor clones. Uninvolved adjacent lung showed the highest T cell clonality, exceeding tumor.

On this clone itself: Its matching antigen is unknown.

Profiling relied on immunoSEQ multiplex PCR, and the TCRdb table lists in-frame clones only, not all of them. The data hold 35,000 or so clones, with 87% observed a single time. The CDR3 runs to 11 residues. In germline, CDR1 is SQVTM, CDR2 ANQGSEA. Trimming took off 4 bases at V and 8 bases at J, with 8 bases between the two ends. The sequences come from peripheral blood, collected before any cancer treatment. The TCR was taken from a woman aged 40 to 75 with stage I lung adenocarcinoma. The rearrangement links TRBV29-1 to TRBJ1-4; D gene uncertain. The CDR3 DNA sequence: TGCAGCGTTGGTGAGGGCGAAAAACTGTTTTTT. Residues: CSVGEGEKLFF.